The 17 T cell receptor beta chains below all came from one sample that was sequenced in a study of PD-1 blockade in classical Hodgkin lymphoma. Relapse was seen in all patients after autologous stem cell transplantation, and brentuximab vedotin exposure was variable. Assay: immunoSEQ multiplex PCR; the TCRdb copy retains only in-frame clones and omits some. The table has 110,000 or so clones, 89% seen once. The sequences come from peripheral blood mononuclear cells (PBMCs), collected before the second cycle of nivolumab. These receptors all stem from a human donor with classical Hodgkin lymphoma.

The chain has TRBV15 and TRBJ1-1; no definite D call. The CDR3 has 15 residues. V lost 1 base to trimming and J lost 3 bases, with 12 bases between them. Germline V CDR1 and CDR2: LNHNV, YYDKDF (reference sequence). The CDR3 sequence: CATSRGGVVDTEAFF. The CDR3 bases are TGTGCCACCAGCAGAGGGGGAGTTGTGGACACTGAAGCTTTCTTT.

This chain joins TRBV6-1 and TRBJ2-1, with D hard to call. V was clipped by 4 bases and J by 4 bases, with 11 bases between them. The CDR3 totals 14 residues. Germline lookup yields CDR1 MNHNS and CDR2 SASEGT. CDR3 loop: CASSGADEYNEQFF. In DNA form, the CDR3 reads TGTGCCAGCAGTGGGGCGGACGAGTACAATGAGCAGTTCTTC.

The CDR3 sequence: CASSDVPPGNTIYF. Here the CDR3 DNA reads TGTGCCAGTAGCGATGTGCCGCCTGGAAACACCATATATTTT. V usage is TRBV19 and J usage is TRBJ1-3; D is undetermined. Germline loops: CDR1 LNHDA, CDR2 SQIVND (reference sequence). With 6 bases removed from V and 2 bases from J, the gap between germline ends came to 11 bases. The CDR3 contains 14 residues. The full variable domain, completed using reference TRBV19 and TRBJ1-3, is DGGITQSPKYLFRKEGQNVTLSCEQNLNHDAMYWYRQDPGQGLRLIYYSQIVNDFQKGDIAEGYSVSREKKESFPLTVTSAQKNPTAFYLCASSDVPPGNTIYFGEGSWLTVV.

This clone has just a few counts. V and J are TRBV27 and TRBJ2-7; 9 positions match TRBD1. The CDR3 runs 14 residues. V shed 5 bases and J 3 bases; nucleotides not matched to a gene: 5. Germline CDR1 MNHEY, CDR2 SMNVEV (reference sequence). This chain's CDR3 is CASSPGTGIYEQYF. The DNA for the CDR3 is TGTGCCAGCAGTCCCGGGACAGGGATCTACGAGCAGTACTTC.

The V gene is TRBV5-1, the J gene TRBJ2-3; either TRBD1 or TRBD2 may supply D (5 bases each). The CDR3 totals 15 residues. Trimming took off 2 bases at V and 0 bases at J, with 10 bases between the two ends. Germline lookup yields CDR1 SGHRS and CDR2 YFSETQ. As DNA, the CDR3 is TGCGCCAGCAGCTTTTACCGGGACAGCACAGATACGCAGTATTTT. Translated, it gives CASSFYRDSTDTQYF.

This chain connects TRBV6-5 to TRBJ1-2; tentative D call: TRBD1 (5 bases). The V gene's germline CDR1 is MNHEY and CDR2 SVGAGI. The CDR3 length is 14 residues. Trimming cost V 5 bases and J 7 bases, with 17 bases left between them. In DNA form, the CDR3 reads TGTGCCAGCAGTCTCGGGCAGGGATCGTTTGGCTACACCTTC. It yields the protein CASSLGQGSFGYTF.

The rearrangement uses TRBV7-2 and TRBJ2-3; unclear D gene. The V gene lost 5 bases and the J gene lost 2 bases, with 11 bases spanning the gap. This CDR3 spans 14 amino acids. Germline values: CDR1 SGHTA, CDR2 FQGNSA. CDR3 protein: CASSQIDITDTQYF. The CDR3 DNA reads as TGTGCCAGCAGCCAAATCGACATCACAGATACGCAGTATTTT.

V is TRBV6-1 and J is TRBJ2-7, with 13 bases fitting TRBD2. Germline CDR1 MNHNS, CDR2 SASEGT. J gave up 4 bases and V 7 bases, and 7 bases lay outside the gene matches. This CDR3 contains 15 residues. The CDR3 protein is CASNNGLAGAYEQYF. The CDR3 bases are TGTGCCAGCAACAACGGACTAGCGGGAGCTTACGAGCAGTACTTC.

The genes are TRBV5-6 and TRBJ2-3, with D possibly TRBD2 on 6 matching bases. V was clipped by 2 bases and J by 5 bases, with 12 bases between them. The CDR3 loop spans 14 amino acids. Germline V gene sequence: CDR1 SGHDT, CDR2 YYEEEE. The CDR3 sequence is CASSLREAGDTQYF. In DNA form, the CDR3 reads TGTGCCAGCAGCTTAAGGGAGGCGGGAGATACGCAGTATTTT.

This chain uses TRBV30 with TRBJ1-3; D unresolved. Deletions cut 0 bases from V and 0 bases from J, with 6 bases between. Per the germline V gene, CDR1 is GTSNPN and CDR2 is SVGIG (reference sequence). The CDR3 contains 14 residues. DNA of the CDR3: TGTGCCTGGAGTGTACCACACTCTGGAAACACCATATATTTT. Its translation: CAWSVPHSGNTIYF.

V and J are TRBV11-2 and TRBJ2-7, with D hard to call. CDR3 size: 15 residues. Trimming removed 1 base from V and 1 base from J, with 11 bases in between. Germline V gene data show CDR1 as SGHAT and CDR2 as FQNNGV. CDR3 sequence: CASSLGTANSYEQYF. CDR3 DNA: TGTGCCAGCAGCTTAGGGACCGCAAATTCCTACGAGCAGTACTTC.

V and J are TRBV19 and TRBJ2-7; unclear D gene. There are 12 residues in the CDR3. The ends were cut back, 4 bases at V and 2 bases at J, with 6 bases in the middle. From germline, CDR1 is LNHDA and CDR2 SQIVND (reference sequence). This CDR3 reads CASSSGPYEQYF. The CDR3 DNA reads TGTGCCAGTAGTAGCGGACCCTACGAGCAGTACTTC.

The J gene is TRBJ2-1, the V gene TRBV27; 7 bases map to TRBD2. This CDR3 has 16 residues. The germline V gene encodes CDR1 MNHEY and CDR2 SMNVEV (reference sequence). The ends lost 2 bases at V and 7 bases at J; junction bases unmatched: 11. CDR3 loop: CASSLRPVAGDNEQFF. The CDR3 DNA reads TGTGCCAGCAGTTTACGGCCCGTCGCGGGAGATAATGAGCAGTTCTTC.

V usage is TRBV7-9 and J usage is TRBJ1-4; 9 bases map to TRBD1. Germline loops: CDR1 SEHNR, CDR2 FQNEAQ (reference sequence). The CDR3 sequence is 15 residues long. The junction had 11 bases not matched to a gene; V was cut back by 8 bases and J by 7 bases. DNA for the CDR3: TGTGCCAGCGGAGAATTGGGGACAGGGCGTGAAAAACTGTTTTTT. Amino acids: CASGELGTGREKLFF.

This rearrangement joins TRBV20-1 to TRBJ2-1, with no clear D. CDR1 DFQATT and CDR2 SNEGSKA come from the germline V gene (reference sequence). The CDR3 consists of 11 residues. V lost 8 bases to trimming and J lost 10 bases, with 15 bases between them. CDR3 in amino acids: CSPYHLGEQFF. The CDR3 DNA follows: TGCAGTCCCTATCATCTGGGGGAGCAGTTCTTC.

This chain joins TRBV4-1 and TRBJ1-3; 8 bases agree with TRBD1. Trimming took 1 base from V and 3 from J; bases not matched to a gene: 5. The germline V gene has CDR1 MGHRA and CDR2 YSYEKL. The CDR3 totals 16 residues. CDR3 amino acids: CASSQGGTGFGNTIYF. CDR3 DNA sequence: TGCGCCAGCAGCCAAGGGGGGACAGGATTTGGAAACACCATATATTTT.

The table lists this clone with a few counts. The V gene is TRBV20-1, the J gene TRBJ2-2; no firm D call. Germline V gene lookup returns CDR1 DFQATT and CDR2 SNEGSKA (reference sequence). Trimming shortened V by 3 bases and J by 7 bases, and 6 bases separated the two germline ends. CDR3 length: 11 amino acids. CDR3 protein: CSASGGGELFF. CDR3 DNA: TGCAGTGCTAGCGGCGGCGGGGAGCTGTTTTTT.